This TCR beta chain was identified during a study of blood T cell repertoires in COVID-19. Study overall: COVID-19 samples, acute and convalescent, were from the United States, Italy and Spain. Sources were T cells, B-cell-depleted T cells, or PBMCs; the material itself was cDNA or gDNA.

Authors' processing steps: It was from reference gene primer amplification that nucleated cell counts were estimated. The protocol was immunoSEQ multiplex PCR, while the TCRdb copy is restricted to in-frame clones and leaves out a portion. V and J calls and clone size come straight from that table; D and trimming were deduced from the DNA. The sample contains about 120,000 clones, more than 70% of which appear only once. The sample consisted of peripheral blood. This TCR came from a human donor in a cohort sampled during active COVID-19.

The CDR3 sequence: CASSETRLAGVREQYF. CDR3 coding DNA: TGCGCCAGCAGTGAGACCCGGCTAGCGGGAGTCCGCGAGCAGTACTTC. The V gene is TRBV10-1, the J gene TRBJ2-7; 10 nucleotides agree with TRBD2. From germline, CDR1 is WNHNN and CDR2 SYGVQD (reference sequence). The CDR3 runs 16 residues. Germline trimming cut 2 bases from V and 6 bases from J; bases unmatched to any gene: 10.